This passage covers 19 T cell receptor beta chains from one sample sequenced in a study of radiotherapy plus CTLA-4 blockade in lung cancer. Sequencing used immunoSEQ multiplex PCR; TCRdb keeps in-frame clones, though not all of them. This sample has some 73,000 clones, with around 79% found just once. Sequenced here: peripheral blood, sampled from a patient treated with radiotherapy plus ipilimumab. Receptors originate from a human donor with non-small cell lung cancer whose response to radiotherapy plus ipilimumab could not be evaluated. Some clones in this sample may be carry-over from other donors' samples.

J is TRBJ1-2 and V is TRBV6-5; 7 bases fit TRBD1. This CDR3 comprises 15 residues. Germline V lookup: CDR1 MNHEY, CDR2 SVGAGI. Trimming removed 2 bases from V and 4 bases from J; junction bases left unmatched: 7. CDR3 sequence reads: CASSYGTAPLYGYTF. CDR3 DNA: TGTGCCAGCAGTTACGGGACAGCTCCCCTCTATGGCTACACCTTC.

The chain links TRBV29-1 to TRBJ1-2; 7 bases agree with TRBD1. J gave up 1 base and V 4 bases, and 3 bases lay outside the gene matches. CDR1 and CDR2 (germline): SQVTM, ANQGSEA. The CDR3 extends over 13 amino acids. CDR3 in DNA: TGCAGCGTTGCGGGACAGCGTAACTATGGCTACACCTTC. It encodes CSVAGQRNYGYTF. The variable domain in full, completed from reference TRBV29-1 and TRBJ1-2, reads SAVISQKPSRDICQRGTSLTIQCQVDSQVTMMFWYRQQPGQSLTLIATANQGSEATYESGFVIDKFPISRPNLTFSTLTVSNMSPEDSSIYLCSVAGQRNYGYTFGSGTRLTVV.

The gene calls are TRBV5-6 and TRBJ2-1; TRBD2 matches at 9 bases. Germline V gives CDR1 SGHDT, CDR2 YYEEEE. The CDR3 extends over 15 amino acids. J lost 4 bases, V lost 3 bases, and 5 bases had no gene match. In DNA form, the CDR3 reads TGTGCCAGCAGCTGGGGCGGGGGGGGATACAATGAGCAGTTCTTC. Amino acids: CASSWGGGGYNEQFF.

This chain connects TRBV2 to TRBJ1-1; TRBD1 matches at 9 bases. Looked up from germline, CDR1 is SNHLY and CDR2 is FYNNEI. Germline trimming cut 5 bases from V and 2 bases from J; bases unmatched to any gene: 6. This CDR3 region has 15 residues. CDR3 DNA: TGTGCCAGCAGTATAGACAGGGGGAGCAACACTGAAGCTTTCTTT. Translated, it gives CASSIDRGSNTEAFF.

This clone was seen a handful of times. The gene calls are TRBV7-3 and TRBJ2-1; 9 positions agree with TRBD2. CDR3 length: 18 amino acids. Germline V gives CDR1 SGHTA, CDR2 FQGTGA. V shed 2 bases, J shed 4 bases, and the junction held 12 bases outside the gene matches. CDR3: CASSLVGQSGGQYNEQFF. The CDR3 bases are TGTGCCAGCAGCTTAGTGGGCCAAAGCGGGGGGCAGTACAATGAGCAGTTCTTC.

J is TRBJ2-7 and V is TRBV5-1; 9 bases agree with TRBD1. The germline CDR1 and CDR2 sequences are SGHRS and YFSETQ. CDR3 size: 15 residues. Trimming took 4 bases from V and 2 from J; bases not matched to a gene: 7. CDR3 sequence: CASSNGQGFPYEQYF. CDR3 in DNA: TGCGCCAGCAGCAACGGACAGGGGTTCCCCTACGAGCAGTACTTC.

In this sample, this clone turned up a few times. This rearrangement joins TRBV19 to TRBJ1-1; D is possibly TRBD1 (6 bases). This CDR3 is built from 14 residues. The germline V gene encodes CDR1 LNHDA and CDR2 SQIVND (reference sequence). Trimming shortened V by 8 bases and J by 4 bases, and 17 bases separated the two germline ends. The CDR3 reads CASRGARLITEAFF. The CDR3 region has the DNA TGTGCCAGTCGGGGGGCGCGACTGATCACTGAAGCTTTCTTT.

Only a few counts were recorded for this clone. This sequence joins TRBV7-9 and TRBJ2-7, with 9 bases fitting TRBD1. This CDR3 contains 15 residues. V dropped 1 base and J dropped 6; count of bases not matched to a gene: 7. The germline gives CDR1 SEHNR, CDR2 FQNEAQ (reference sequence). The CDR3, as DNA: TGTGCCAGCAGCTTAGGGGGTGGGACAGGGCGCGAGCAGTACTTC. Protein product: CASSLGGGTGREQYF.

The chain employs TRBV5-1 and TRBJ2-2; tentative D call: TRBD1 (6 bases). Looked up from germline, CDR1 is SGHRS and CDR2 is YFSETQ. The CDR3 totals 15 residues. Trimming took 4 bases from V and 4 from J, leaving 14 bases between them. The CDR3 nucleotides read TGCGCCAGCAGCGTCGCCGGGACAAGCACCGGGGAGCTGTTTTTT. It specifies CASSVAGTSTGELFF.

Here the CDR3 DNA reads TGCGCCAGCAGCCAAGATTGGGAACAGGGAGCCTACGAGCAGTACTTC. This translates into CASSQDWEQGAYEQYF. V gene TRBV4-3 combines with J gene TRBJ2-7, with a weak D call TRBD1 (6 bases). Germline CDR1 LGHNA, CDR2 YSLEER. Trimming took 0 bases from V and 2 from J, leaving 14 bases between them. The CDR3 consists of 16 residues.

In its sample, this clone was seen once. V gene TRBV5-1 combines with J gene TRBJ2-7; 7 bases fit TRBD2. Germline CDR1 and CDR2: SGHRS and YFSETQ. This CDR3 is built from 14 residues. V gave up 3 bases and J gave up 10 bases; unmatched junction bases: 13. In DNA form, the CDR3 reads TGCGCCAGCAGCTATATCTGGGGAGGGCGCGACCAGTACTTC. It translates to CASSYIWGGRDQYF. The variable domain in full, with the rest retrieved from reference TRBV5-1 and TRBJ2-7, is KAGVTQTPRYLIKTRGQQVTLSCSPISGHRSVSWYQQTPGQGLQFLFEYFSETQRNKGNFPGRFSGRQFSNSRSEMNVSTLELGDSALYLCASSYIWGGRDQYFGPGTRLTVT.

The CDR3 here is CASSADRTGQQETQYF. Here the CDR3 DNA reads TGTGCCAGCAGTGCCGACCGGACAGGGCAACAAGAGACCCAGTACTTC. The rearrangement uses TRBV6-1 and TRBJ2-5; 8 bases fit TRBD1. The CDR3 totals 16 residues. Unmatched junction bases numbered 9, after V lost 4 bases and J lost 2 bases. CDR1 and CDR2 (germline): MNHNS, SASEGT.

The rearrangement joins TRBV11-2 to TRBJ2-5; 12 bases are shared with TRBD2. The DNA end lines up better with TRBJ2-7; the J call may be wrong. The CDR3 spans 16 residues. CDR1 is SGHAT and CDR2 is FQNNGV in the germline V gene. The CDR3 spells CASSLAPGLAGYEQYF. The CDR3 nucleotides read TGTGCCAGCAGCTTAGCCCCGGGACTAGCGGGCTACGAGCAGTACTTC.

This clone turned up a few times. The chain recombines TRBV28 with TRBJ1-1, with TRBD1 matching over 10 bases. Germline CDR1 and CDR2: MDHEN and SYDVKM. The CDR3 contains 15 residues. V was clipped by 5 bases and J by 5 bases; unmatched bases: 8. The CDR3 spells CASSPTTDRGTEAFF. DNA for the CDR3: TGTGCCAGCAGTCCGACTACGGACAGGGGGACTGAAGCTTTCTTT.

There are a few counts of this clone. V usage is TRBV5-1 and J usage is TRBJ2-2; D gene unclear. V lost 0 bases, J lost 2 bases, and 2 bases lay in between. The CDR3 sequence is 13 residues long. Germline V gene sequence: CDR1 SGHRS, CDR2 YFSETQ. For the CDR3, the DNA is TGCGCCAGCAGCTTGGCAAACACCGGGGAGCTGTTTTTT. Protein: CASSLANTGELFF.

The V and J genes are TRBV9 and TRBJ2-1; TRBD2 agrees at 10 bases. Trimming removed 2 bases from V and 9 bases from J; junction bases left unmatched: 8. Germline CDR1 SGDLS, CDR2 YYNGEE. This CDR3 has 15 amino acids. CDR3 residues: CASSVAQRGGTEQFF. Here the CDR3 DNA reads TGTGCCAGCAGCGTTGCCCAGCGGGGGGGCACTGAGCAGTTCTTC. The full variable domain, in which reference TRBV9 and TRBJ2-1 provide the parts outside the CDR3, is DSGVTQTPKHLITATGQRVTLRCSPRSGDLSVYWYQQSLDQGLQFLIQYYNGEERAKGNILERFSAQQFPDLHSELNLSSLELGDSALYFCASSVAQRGGTEQFFGPGTRLTVL.

This clone has just a few counts. The genes are TRBV7-8 and TRBJ1-5; tentative D call: TRBD1 (6 bases). Per germline, CDR1 SGHVS and CDR2 FQNEAQ. The length of the CDR3 is 15 residues. V lost 7 bases, J lost 5 bases, and 18 bases lay in between. The CDR3 spells CASTERGGGDQPQHF. The CDR3 DNA sequence: TGTGCCAGCACCGAGAGGGGAGGGGGGGATCAGCCCCAGCATTTT.

This clone was recorded a few times. This chain links TRBV6-4 with TRBJ2-1; 12 positions agree with TRBD2. The CDR3 runs 15 residues. V was clipped by 5 bases and J by 9 bases; unmatched bases: 8. Per germline, CDR1 MRHNA and CDR2 SNTAGT. This CDR3 is CASSRLAGGLREQFF. Here the CDR3 DNA reads TGTGCCAGCAGTCGTCTAGCGGGGGGGCTGCGTGAGCAGTTCTTC.

This clone appeared once. The chain employs TRBV29-1 and TRBJ1-2, with 7 bases lining up with TRBD1. Losses at the gene ends were 6 bases for V and 7 bases for J; bases not matched to a gene: 11. This CDR3 has 13 residues. Germline CDR1 and CDR2: SQVTM and ANQGSEA. Written as DNA, the CDR3 is TGCAGCGTGACAGGGATCTACGGTGCTGGCTACACCTTC. It specifies CSVTGIYGAGYTF.